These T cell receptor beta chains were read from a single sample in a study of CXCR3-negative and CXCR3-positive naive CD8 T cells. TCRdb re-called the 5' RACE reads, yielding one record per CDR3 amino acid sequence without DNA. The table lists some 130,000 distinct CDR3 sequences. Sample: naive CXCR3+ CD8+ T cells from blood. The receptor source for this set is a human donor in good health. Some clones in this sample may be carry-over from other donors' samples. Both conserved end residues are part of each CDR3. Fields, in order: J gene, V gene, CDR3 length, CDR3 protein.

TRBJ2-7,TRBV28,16,CASSLIGTGFSYEQYF
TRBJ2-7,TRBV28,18,CASSLLPGLAGISYEQYF
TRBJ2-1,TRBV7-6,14,CASSPQTSYNEQFF
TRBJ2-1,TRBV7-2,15,CASRPSGSSYNEQFF
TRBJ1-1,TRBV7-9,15,CASSFLGAMNTEAFF
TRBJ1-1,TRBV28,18,CASRSLLTRGFMGTEAFF
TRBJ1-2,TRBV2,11,CASSGIYGYTF
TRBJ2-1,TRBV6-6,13,CASSYPDPAGQFF
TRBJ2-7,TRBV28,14,CASGFPIPPYEQYF
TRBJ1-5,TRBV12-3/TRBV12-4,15,CASSDTGTGIKPQHF
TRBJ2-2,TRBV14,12,CASSLMTWELFF